The entry below describes one TCR beta chain. The data derive from a study of blood T cell repertoires in COVID-19. The overall study: Samples taken during acute and convalescent COVID-19 were collected in the United States, Italy and Spain.

Germline CDR1 LGHNA, CDR2 YNFKEQ. The CDR3 length is 19 residues. Trimming removed 0 bases at V and 1 base at J, with 22 bases between. Profiling relied on immunoSEQ multiplex PCR, and the TCRdb table lists in-frame clones only, not all of them. The profile shows about 230,000 clones, approximately 87% of them singletons. Sequenced: peripheral blood. The origin of this receptor is a woman aged 65 to 85 with active or convalescent COVID-19. The J gene is TRBJ2-7, the V gene TRBV4-2; D might be TRBD2 (7 bases). The CDR3, as DNA: TGTGCCAGCAGCCAAGAGTACGGCTTAGGCGGGGGCAGGTCCTACGAGCAGTACTTC. Protein product: CASSQEYGLGGGRSYEQYF.